The entry below describes one T cell receptor beta chain. This specimen comes from a study of T cell responses to AZD1222 COVID-19 vaccine. Method: immunoSEQ multiplex PCR; TCRdb's copy keeps in-frame clones and lacks some. The data hold about 160,000 clones, with 92% observed a single time. The CDR3 has 15 residues. Germline V gene sequence: CDR1 MDHEN, CDR2 SYDVKM. V lost 6 bases to trimming and J lost 4 bases, with 18 bases between them. This chain joins TRBV28 and TRBJ1-2, with D maybe TRBD1 (6 bases). The sequenced sample was peripheral blood, obtained on day 0 of MenACWY control vaccination. The TCR originated in an adult in good health. The CDR3 coding sequence is TGTGCCAGCAGCGTCGCCAGGGGTTTCGCCTATGGCTACACCTTC. Its translation is CASSVARGFAYGYTF.